Listed here are 3 T cell receptor beta chains from one sample, sequenced in a study of T cell responses to AZD1222 COVID-19 vaccine. TCRdb's copy holds only in-frame clones and misses some; the assay was immunoSEQ multiplex PCR. This sample has 75,000 to 80,000 clones, with about nine tenths found just once. The sequencing here drew on peripheral blood, taken 28 days after the second AZD1222 dose. These receptors originate from an adult who received the AZD1222 COVID-19 vaccine.

The CDR3, as DNA: TGTGCCAGCAGCTACCGGGGGGGCGGCACTGAAGCTTTCTTT. Translated, it gives CASSYRGGGTEAFF. This chain uses TRBV7-3 with TRBJ1-1; a weak D match, TRBD1 (6 bases). CDR1 is SGHTA, CDR2 FQGTGA, per germline. V was clipped by 4 bases and J by 4 bases, with 13 bases between them. CDR3 length: 14 residues.

Only a few counts were recorded for this clone. The gene calls are TRBV15 and TRBJ2-7; no clear D. This CDR3 comprises 13 residues. The germline V gene encodes CDR1 LNHNV and CDR2 YYDKDF (reference sequence). The germline V and J ends were trimmed by 0 bases and 2 bases, with 5 bases remaining between them. Here the CDR3 reads CATSRDPTYEQYF. The CDR3 region has the DNA TGTGCCACCAGCAGAGACCCCACCTACGAGCAGTACTTC.

The chain combines TRBV5-1 with TRBJ2-6; 8 positions match TRBD1. The CDR3 extends over 17 amino acids. Trimming cost V 5 bases and J 1 base; bases outside gene matches: 8. Per the germline V gene, CDR1 is SGHRS and CDR2 is YFSETQ. In nucleotides, the CDR3 is TGCGCCAGCAGAAGGACAGGGTACCGATCTGGGGCCAACGTCCTGACTTTC. Translation: CASRRTGYRSGANVLTF.